This record looks at one T cell receptor (beta chain) sequence and its context. No antigen is known for it. This record comes from a study of cytomegalovirus exposure and HLA in healthy donors. In the study overall: HLA-typed donors were the source of about 85 million unique TCRs held in an early data release. Study results and limitations: Some highly shared sequence variants likely arose as a pipeline artifact. In the analysis, some V segments, TRBV6-2 and TRBV6-3 included, were excluded as indistinguishable.

Every donor was a healthy person donating bone marrow. Primers for the PCR totalled 60 Vbeta and 13 Jbeta. Repertoires were generated with immunoSEQ multiplex PCR, while TCRdb's copy carries only in-frame clones and drops some. This sample yields about 100,000 clones, of which approximately 84% are seen a single time; 2% to 2.5% belongs to the top ten. The CDR3 sequence is 14 residues long. V gave up 1 base and J gave up 2 bases; unmatched junction bases: 2. The sequence was obtained from a man aged 25-40 years in good health and CMV-seronegative. V and J are TRBV23-1 and TRBJ2-7; 7 bases are a match to TRBD1. TRBV23-1 is recorded as an ORF, its role being uncertain. The specimen was PBMCs. The chain's CDR3 is CASSQYGQAYEQYF. The CDR3 nucleotides are TGCGCCAGCAGTCAATACGGACAGGCCTACGAGCAGTACTTC.